The 30 T cell receptor beta chains below all came from one sample that was sequenced in a study of cytomegalovirus exposure and HLA in healthy donors. The PCR ran on 60 Vbeta and 13 Jbeta primers. Assay used: immunoSEQ multiplex PCR; TCRdb lists only in-frame clones, some missing. Here the sample spans fewer than 80,000 clones, approximately 79% being singletons. The sequenced sample consisted of PBMCs. The origin of the receptors is a man aged 25-45 years in good health and CMV-seronegative.

The rearrangement links TRBV4-2 to TRBJ1-2; TRBD1 matches at 7 bases. Germline V lookup: CDR1 LGHNA, CDR2 YNFKEQ. Unmatched junction bases numbered 5, after V lost 6 bases and J lost 1 base. CDR3 size: 14 residues. For the CDR3, the DNA is TGTGCCAGCAGGGCGACAGGGCGTAACTATGGCTACACCTTC. Protein sequence: CASRATGRNYGYTF.

This chain joins TRBV5-4 and TRBJ2-6; TRBD1 matches 8 bases. This CDR3 has 17 residues. V was pared by 4 bases and J by 2 bases, with 8 bases of the junction left unmatched. The germline CDR1 and CDR2 sequences are SGHNT and YYREEE (reference sequence). The CDR3 protein is CASSTPGQGAGANVLTF. The CDR3 DNA reads as TGTGCCAGCAGCACCCCCGGACAGGGAGCTGGGGCCAACGTCCTGACTTTC.

The chain has TRBV4-3 and TRBJ2-7; D is uncertain. The germline V and J ends were trimmed by 0 bases and 0 bases, with 12 bases remaining between them. Germline assignment: CDR1 LGHNA and CDR2 YSLEER. The CDR3 is made up of 16 amino acids. The CDR3 nucleotides read TGCGCCAGCAGCCAAGATTTTCAGAACCCCTCCTACGAGCAGTACTTC. Encoded protein: CASSQDFQNPSYEQYF.

V gene TRBV30 combines with J gene TRBJ1-1; 8 bases line up with TRBD1. The CDR3 is 15 residues long. From germline, CDR1 is GTSNPN and CDR2 SVGIG (reference sequence). V was clipped by 2 bases and J by 1 base; unmatched bases: 6. The CDR3 reads CAWSRTGNANTEAFF. CDR3 in DNA: TGTGCCTGGAGTAGGACAGGGAATGCGAACACTGAAGCTTTCTTT. Full variable domain (remainder filled in from reference TRBV30 and TRBJ1-1): SQTIHQWPATLVQPVGSPLSLECTVEGTSNPNLYWYRQAAGRGLQLLFYSVGIGQISSEVPQNLSASRPQDRQFILSSKKLLLSDSGFYLCAWSRTGNANTEAFFGQGTRLTVV.

V is TRBV11-2 and J is TRBJ2-5; D may be TRBD2 (7 bases). The CDR3 has 11 residues. Germline lookup yields CDR1 SGHAT and CDR2 FQNNGV. V dropped 5 bases and J dropped 13 bases, with 14 bases sitting between them. The CDR3 loop reads CASSKGGLGYF. Here the CDR3 DNA reads TGTGCCAGCAGCAAGGGGGGGCTAGGGTACTTC.

The table lists this clone with a count of one. The junction differs from germline at one of its ends, possibly a read error. The chain joins TRBV7-9 to TRBJ2-2, with 8 positions matching TRBD1. The CDR3 is 18 residues long. CDR1 is SEHNR and CDR2 is FQNEAQ in the germline V gene (reference sequence). CDR3 DNA sequence: TGTTCCAGCAGCTCAGTTCAACGGACAGGGAGATACCCCGGGGAGCTGTTTTTT. Encoded protein: CSSSSVQRTGRYPGELFF. Drawing the rest from reference TRBV7-9 and TRBJ2-2, the complete variable domain is DTGVSQNPRHKITKRGQNVTFRCDPISEHNRLYWYRQTLGQGPEFLTYFQNEAQLEKSRLLSDRFSAERPKGSFSTLEIQRTEQGDSAMYLCSSSSVQRTGRYPGELFFGEGSRLTVL.

V gene TRBV5-1 combines with J gene TRBJ2-3, with D possibly matching TRBD2 (9 bases). Germline CDR1 SGHRS, CDR2 YFSETQ. This CDR3 is 18 amino acids long. V lost 1 base and J lost 1, with 19 bases in between. The CDR3 coding sequence is TGCGCCAGCAGCTTGTGGTCTAGCGGGACAGGAGGCACAGATACGCAGTATTTT. The encoded protein is CASSLWSSGTGGTDTQYF.

This clone was recorded a few times. This chain connects TRBV9 to TRBJ2-3; 10 bases line up with TRBD2. V gave up 2 bases and J gave up 3 bases; unmatched junction bases: 6. The CDR3 length is 16 residues. Germline loops: CDR1 SGDLS, CDR2 YYNGEE. The CDR3: CASSVASGGGTDTQYF. CDR3 nucleotides: TGTGCCAGCAGCGTCGCTAGCGGGGGAGGAACAGATACGCAGTATTTT.

The chain carries TRBV11-2 and TRBJ2-5; D is possibly TRBD1 (6 bases). CDR1 and CDR2 from the germline V gene are SGHAT and FQNNGV. Trimming pared 0 bases from V and 4 bases from J, leaving 12 bases between. This CDR3 spans 15 amino acids. The CDR3 region has the DNA TGTGCCAGCAGCTTAGAGTTCAGGGGCTTAGAGACCCAGTACTTC. Translation: CASSLEFRGLETQYF.

The gene calls are TRBV18 and TRBJ2-1, with D perhaps matching TRBD1 (5 bases). The V gene lost 4 bases and the J gene lost 5 bases, with 18 bases spanning the gap. The CDR3 runs to 16 residues. Germline CDR1 KGHSH, CDR2 LQKENI. The DNA of the CDR3 is TGTGCCAGCTCACACTCCAGGGTCCTGTCCAACAATGAGCAGTTCTTC. This codes for CASSHSRVLSNNEQFF.

The chain employs TRBV5-1 and TRBJ2-3, with D possibly TRBD2 on 5 matching bases. V dropped 3 bases and J dropped 2 bases, with 16 bases sitting between them. The CDR3 is 16 amino acids. CDR1 is SGHRS, CDR2 YFSETQ, per germline. The CDR3 sequence: CASSSRTGINTDTQYF. CDR3 sequence (DNA): TGCGCCAGCAGCTCGCGGACGGGGATCAACACAGATACGCAGTATTTT.

The rearrangement uses TRBV7-3 and TRBJ2-5; 8 bases map to TRBD2. Germline V gives CDR1 SGHTA, CDR2 FQGTGA. The CDR3 sequence is 14 residues long. After removal of 5 bases from V and 1 base from J, the junction contained 3 bases not matched to a gene. CDR3 sequence reads: CASSPGLAQETQYF. The CDR3 nucleotides read TGTGCCAGCAGCCCAGGACTAGCCCAAGAGACCCAGTACTTC.

A few counts support this clone. The CDR3 is CASSPGTGAPNEQFF. CDR3 in DNA: TGTGCCAGTAGTCCCGGGACAGGGGCGCCAAATGAGCAGTTCTTC. The chain has TRBV19 and TRBJ2-1, with TRBD1 matching 10 bases. This CDR3 is built from 15 residues. The J segment lost 7 bases and the V segment lost 5 bases, leaving 8 bases of the junction unmatched. Germline CDR1 reads LNHDA; CDR2 reads SQIVND (reference sequence).

This clone was detected only a few times. V is TRBV4-3 and J is TRBJ1-6; the D gene is possibly TRBD1 (5 bases). The CDR3 contains 13 residues. The germline gives CDR1 LGHNA, CDR2 YSLEER. V lost 0 bases to trimming and J lost 9 bases, with 6 bases between them. The CDR3 DNA reads TGCGCCAGCAGCCAAGAAGGGGTTTCACCCCTCCACTTT. As protein: CASSQEGVSPLHF.

This chain uses TRBV30 with TRBJ2-1, with a tentative D call TRBD2 (6 bases). Trimming removed 2 bases at V and 6 bases at J, with 11 bases between. This CDR3 is 13 amino acids long. Germline V lookup: CDR1 GTSNPN, CDR2 SVGIG (reference sequence). The CDR3 sequence is CAWSPPGGNEQFF. The CDR3 DNA is TGTGCCTGGAGTCCTCCCGGGGGCAATGAGCAGTTCTTC. Full variable domain (missing parts from reference TRBV30 and TRBJ2-1): SQTIHQWPATLVQPVGSPLSLECTVEGTSNPNLYWYRQAAGRGLQLLFYSVGIGQISSEVPQNLSASRPQDRQFILSSKKLLLSDSGFYLCAWSPPGGNEQFFGPGTRLTVL.

This rearrangement joins TRBV7-9 to TRBJ2-7, with D possibly being TRBD2 (5 bases). The CDR3 has 15 residues. Germline CDR1 SEHNR, CDR2 FQNEAQ (reference sequence). V lost 4 bases and J 7 bases, leaving 20 bases between the germline ends. Here the CDR3 reads CASSSSLVGWWEQYF. CDR3 nucleotides: TGTGCCAGCAGCTCTTCACTAGTTGGGTGGTGGGAGCAGTACTTC.

In DNA form, the CDR3 reads TGCGCCAGCACCCCAAGTACGGGACAGCAGACCTACGAGCAGTACTTC. This encodes CASTPSTGQQTYEQYF. The chain couples TRBV4-1 to TRBJ2-7; 7 bases are shared with TRBD1. Germline V gives CDR1 MGHRA, CDR2 YSYEKL. CDR3 length: 16 residues. V was clipped by 7 bases and J by 2 bases; unmatched bases: 14.

The chain is built from TRBV27 and TRBJ2-7; possible D gene TRBD2, 6 bases. V gave up 7 bases and J gave up 1 base, with 14 bases separating them. CDR1 MNHEY and CDR2 SMNVEV come from the germline V gene (reference sequence). This CDR3 comprises 14 residues. CDR3 nucleotide sequence: TGTGCCAGCATTTTCCAGGGAGGTTCCTACGAGCAGTACTTC. Translating it yields CASIFQGGSYEQYF.

The chain couples TRBV5-6 to TRBJ1-2, with D tentatively TRBD1 (6 bases). CDR3 size: 14 residues. Germline values: CDR1 SGHDT, CDR2 YYEEEE. Trimming removed 4 bases from V and 4 bases from J, with 14 bases in between. CDR3 nucleotide sequence: TGTGCCAGCAGCCAGGGGCCGCAGGGCTATGGCTACACCTTC. This translates into CASSQGPQGYGYTF.

The rearrangement uses TRBV27 and TRBJ2-1; tentatively, D is TRBD1 (6 bases). V lost 3 bases, J lost 4 bases, and 13 bases lay in between. CDR1 and CDR2 from the germline V gene are MNHEY and SMNVEV (reference sequence). The CDR3 extends over 15 amino acids. The CDR3 region has the DNA TGTGCCAGCAGTTTGGGGACACCTATATACAATGAGCAGTTCTTC. This gives the protein CASSLGTPIYNEQFF.

This sequence joins TRBV5-4 and TRBJ2-7, with D perhaps TRBD1 (6 bases). The V gene's germline CDR1 is SGHNT and CDR2 YYREEE (reference sequence). V was clipped by 3 bases and J by 7 bases, with 20 bases between them. The CDR3 spans 15 residues. CDR3: CASSSNQGPPWEQYF. CDR3 DNA: TGTGCCAGCAGCTCTAATCAGGGGCCCCCCTGGGAGCAGTACTTC.

The chain is built from TRBV28 and TRBJ2-5; weak D call: TRBD2 (8 bases). The end of the DNA is better explained by TRBJ2-7, so the J call may be wrong. Germline V CDR1 and CDR2: MDHEN, SYDVKM. CDR3 length: 15 amino acids. The CDR3 DNA follows: TGTGCCAGCACCCCAGCGGGAGCAGGGGGACGCGAGCAGTACTTC. Translated, it gives CASTPAGAGGREQYF.

The chain combines TRBV7-8 with TRBJ1-4; perhaps TRBD1 as D (6 bases). The germline CDR1 and CDR2 sequences are SGHVS and FQNEAQ. The CDR3 runs to 15 residues. V shed 5 bases and J shed 4 bases, with 14 bases lying between them. CDR3 nucleotides: TGTGCCAGCAGCCGGGGGGGGCAGGGTAATGAAAAACTGTTTTTT. Its protein product is CASSRGGQGNEKLFF. Complete variable domain (other parts from reference TRBV7-8 and TRBJ1-4): GAGVSQSPRYKVAKRGQDVALRCDPISGHVSLFWYQQALGQGPEFLTYFQNEAQLDKSGLPSDRFFAERPEGSVSTLKIQRTQQEDSAVYLCASSRGGQGNEKLFFGSGTQLSVL.

This chain joins TRBV30 and TRBJ1-2, with 10 bases identical to TRBD1. Germline V gene sequence: CDR1 GTSNPN, CDR2 SVGIG (reference sequence). The junction had 2 bases not matched to a gene; V was cut back by 2 bases and J by 8 bases. The CDR3 extends over 12 amino acids. In DNA form, the CDR3 reads TGTGCCTGGAGTTCGACAGGGGGCGGCTACACCTTC. Its translation is CAWSSTGGGYTF.

This chain uses TRBV2 with TRBJ2-5; the match to TRBD2 covers 13 bases. The germline CDR1 and CDR2 sequences are SNHLY and FYNNEI. Unmatched junction bases numbered 4, after V lost 5 bases and J lost 4 bases. The CDR3 loop spans 15 amino acids. The CDR3 sequence: CASSRTSGRGETQYF. The CDR3 region has the DNA TGTGCCAGCAGTCGGACTAGCGGGAGAGGAGAGACCCAGTACTTC.

The chain combines TRBV7-2 with TRBJ1-5; 7 bases match TRBD1. J lost 0 bases, V lost 5 bases, and 10 bases had no gene match. Germline V CDR1 and CDR2: SGHTA, FQGNSA. The CDR3 has 17 amino acids. The CDR3 bases are TGTGCCAGCAGCCCGTGGGGGACAGTCGATAGCAATCAGCCCCAGCATTTT. As protein: CASSPWGTVDSNQPQHF.

V and J are TRBV4-3 and TRBJ1-1; 8 bases align to TRBD1. The CDR3 extends over 16 amino acids. Germline CDR1 reads LGHNA; CDR2 reads YSLEER. V shed 2 bases and J 4 bases; nucleotides not matched to a gene: 9. The CDR3 is CASSQSPGGAGTEAFF. The CDR3 DNA reads TGCGCCAGCAGCCAATCTCCAGGGGGCGCCGGCACTGAAGCTTTCTTT.

This clone has a handful of counts. The V and J genes are TRBV6-4 and TRBJ2-3; 9 nucleotides align to TRBD1. The V and J ends lost 4 bases and 2 bases, in that order; junction bases with no gene match: 1. The CDR3 is 14 residues long. Germline CDR1 MRHNA, CDR2 SNTAGT. CDR3 sequence: CASSGTGDTDTQYF. The CDR3 coding sequence is TGTGCCAGCAGTGGGACAGGGGACACAGATACGCAGTATTTT.

This chain joins TRBV9 and TRBJ2-5; TRBD2 agrees at 8 bases. Trimming removed 4 bases from V and 3 bases from J; junction bases left unmatched: 14. The germline CDR1 and CDR2 sequences are SGDLS and YYNGEE. The CDR3 extends over 17 amino acids. The CDR3 DNA reads TGTGCCAGCAGCACGAGCCAAGAGACTAGCGTAAAAGAGACCCAGTACTTC. This sequence encodes CASSTSQETSVKETQYF.

The V gene is TRBV7-2, the J gene TRBJ2-7; TRBD2 might be the D (6 bases). Between the trimmed V and J ends, which lost 0 bases and 5 bases, there was a span of 17 bases. CDR1 is SGHTA, CDR2 FQGNSA, per germline. The CDR3 loop spans 16 amino acids. CDR3 sequence: CASSLARRAGKDEQYF. CDR3 DNA sequence: TGTGCCAGCAGCTTAGCCCGGAGGGCTGGTAAGGACGAGCAGTACTTC. Full variable domain (outside the CDR3, taken from reference TRBV7-2 and TRBJ2-7): GAGVSQSPSNKVTEKGKDVELRCDPISGHTALYWYRQSLGQGLEFLIYFQGNSAPDKSGLPSDRFSAERTGGSVSTLTIQRTQQEDSAVYLCASSLARRAGKDEQYFGPGTRLTVT.